Included here is one TCR beta chain sequence, with context. Germline assignment: CDR1 SGHAT and CDR2 FQNNGV. CDR3 length: 14 amino acids. V was clipped by 5 bases and J by 0 bases, with 11 bases between them. The data were obtained in a study of cytomegalovirus exposure and HLA in healthy donors. Sequencing was performed with immunoSEQ multiplex PCR; in TCRdb, only in-frame clones are kept and a portion is missing. This table holds approximately 140,000 clones, less than 90% found once. The rearrangement links TRBV11-2 to TRBJ2-7; TRBD2 might be the D (5 bases). Sequencing was performed on PBMCs. The source of this sequence is a man younger than 30 in good health and CMV-seronegative. The CDR3 bases are TGTGCCAGCAGCGATACGGGAAGCTCCTACGAGCAGTACTTC. Translated: CASSDTGSSYEQYF.